These 20 T cell receptor beta chains share one sample of origin, sequenced in a study of blood T cell repertoires in COVID-19. Produced via immunoSEQ multiplex PCR; TCRdb's table is partial and in-frame only. The sample consists of approximately 380,000 clones, approximately 89% of them appearing once. Material for sequencing was PBMCs or T cells enriched from blood (not recorded which). These receptors were taken from a middle-aged woman who had been exposed to COVID-19.

The V call is TRBV28, the J call TRBJ1-3; D not resolved. Trimming shortened V by 4 bases and J by 0 bases, and 10 bases separated the two germline ends. This CDR3 contains 15 residues. Germline V CDR1 and CDR2: MDHEN, SYDVKM. CDR3 protein: CASSYNSPSGNTIYF. The CDR3, as DNA: TGTGCCAGCAGTTATAACAGTCCCTCTGGAAACACCATATATTTT.

Details on this clone: This same CDR3 is encoded by further DNA sequences in the sample. The genes are TRBV29-1 and TRBJ2-5; 10 bases are shared with TRBD1. The CDR3 is made up of 14 amino acids. Looked up from germline, CDR1 is SQVTM and CDR2 is ANQGSEA. Germline trimming cut 4 bases from V and 5 bases from J; bases unmatched to any gene: 7. This chain's CDR3 is CSVGRTGGKETQYF. CDR3 sequence (DNA): TGCAGCGTTGGCCGGACAGGGGGTAAGGAGACCCAGTACTTC.

V is TRBV5-5 and J is TRBJ2-1, with 8 bases that match TRBD1. Germline CDR1 SGHKS, CDR2 YYEKEE (reference sequence). This CDR3 comprises 13 residues. V lost 3 bases to trimming and J lost 11 bases; unmatched junction nucleotides: 7. The CDR3 region is CASSSRTGLQQFF. In DNA, the CDR3 is TGTGCCAGCAGCTCTCGGACAGGGCTGCAGCAGTTCTTC.

The chain combines TRBV5-1 with TRBJ2-7, with TRBD2 matching over 10 bases. The ends lost 1 base at V and 4 bases at J; junction bases unmatched: 8. The germline CDR1 and CDR2 sequences are SGHRS and YFSETQ. The CDR3 has 16 residues. The CDR3 here is CASSLSSGGPLYEQYF. The CDR3 region has the DNA TGCGCCAGCAGCTTGAGTAGCGGGGGGCCGCTTTACGAGCAGTACTTC. The variable domain in full, completed from reference TRBV5-1 and TRBJ2-7, reads KAGVTQTPRYLIKTRGQQVTLSCSPISGHRSVSWYQQTPGQGLQFLFEYFSETQRNKGNFPGRFSGRQFSNSRSEMNVSTLELGDSALYLCASSLSSGGPLYEQYFGPGTRLTVT.

The V gene is TRBV21-1, the J gene TRBJ2-7; the D call of TRBD2 is as the table states it, not checked on the DNA. TRBV21-1 has pseudogene status. This CDR3 region has 16 residues. The CDR3 spells CASSKGDLSEDYEQYF. The CDR3 coding sequence is TGTGCCAGCAGCAAAGGAGACCTCAGCGAGGACTACGAGCAGTACTTC.

The V and J genes are TRBV9 and TRBJ2-5; maybe TRBD1 (6 bases). This CDR3 is built from 15 residues. Germline V CDR1 and CDR2: SGDLS, YYNGEE. The germline V and J ends were trimmed by 3 bases and 3 bases, with 15 bases remaining between them. CDR3 region: CASSEQGQIKETQYF. In DNA, the CDR3 is TGTGCCAGCAGCGAGCAGGGACAAATAAAAGAGACCCAGTACTTC. Supplemented by reference TRBV9 and TRBJ2-5, the full variable domain reads DSGVTQTPKHLITATGQRVTLRCSPRSGDLSVYWYQQSLDQGLQFLIQYYNGEERAKGNILERFSAQQFPDLHSELNLSSLELGDSALYFCASSEQGQIKETQYFGPGTRLLVL.

J is TRBJ2-2 and V is TRBV2; the match to TRBD2 covers 7 bases. This CDR3 comprises 15 residues. In germline, CDR1 is SNHLY, CDR2 FYNNEI. J gave up 1 base and V 7 bases, and 6 bases lay outside the gene matches. CDR3 DNA sequence: TGTGCCAGCACCCCAGCGGGACTGAACACCGGGGAGCTGTTTTTT. It specifies CASTPAGLNTGELFF.

The chain uses TRBV19 and TRBJ1-2; 7 bases line up with TRBD1. Germline V gene data show CDR1 as LNHDA and CDR2 as SQIVND (reference sequence). There are 13 residues in the CDR3. The J segment lost 8 bases and the V segment lost 6 bases, leaving 9 bases of the junction unmatched. In DNA form, the CDR3 reads TGTGCCAGTAGCAATTACAGGGGTGAAGGCTACACCTTC. This encodes CASSNYRGEGYTF.

CDR3 in amino acids: CASSSNMNTEAFF. CDR3 DNA sequence: TGTGCCAGCAGTTCCAACATGAACACTGAAGCTTTCTTT. The J gene is TRBJ1-1, the V gene TRBV6-5; D is ambiguous. The V end was cut by 4 bases, the J end by 0 bases, with 6 bases between. This CDR3 has 13 residues. Germline V CDR1 and CDR2: MNHEY, SVGAGI.

V usage is TRBV10-3 and J usage is TRBJ2-1; 14 nucleotides agree with TRBD2. The germline V gene encodes CDR1 ENHRY and CDR2 SYGVKD. Unmatched junction bases numbered 11, after V lost 6 bases and J lost 10 bases. This CDR3 is 16 amino acids long. Here the CDR3 reads CAIRLTSGRGAGEQFF. In nucleotides, the CDR3 is TGTGCCATCAGATTGACTAGCGGGAGGGGCGCGGGAGAGCAGTTCTTC.

In this sample, this clone turned up a few times. The rearrangement links TRBV5-1 to TRBJ2-7, with a possible D match to TRBD2 (5 bases). Looked up from germline, CDR1 is SGHRS and CDR2 is YFSETQ. This CDR3 has 15 residues. V was shortened by 0 bases and J by 5 bases, with 15 bases between the two germline ends. The CDR3 DNA is TGCGCCAGCAGCTTGGCCCGGGATCAGAGGGACGAGCAGTACTTC. This encodes CASSLARDQRDEQYF.

The chain is built from TRBV9 and TRBJ2-7, with TRBD1 as a possible D gene (6 bases). V lost 2 bases to trimming and J lost 4 bases, with 13 bases between them. CDR1 is SGDLS, CDR2 YYNGEE, per germline. This CDR3 spans 14 amino acids. As DNA, the CDR3 is TGTGCCAGCAGCGTCGGCAGGGGTTCGTACGAGCAGTACTTC. Translated, it gives CASSVGRGSYEQYF.

The chain couples TRBV25-1 to TRBJ2-1; 7 positions agree with TRBD2. Germline CDR1 MGHDK, CDR2 SYGVNS. Trimming cost V 2 bases and J 4 bases; bases outside gene matches: 8. This CDR3 has 16 amino acids. CDR3 nucleotides: TGTGCCAGCAGTGAAGCTTGGCGGGAGAGATACAATGAGCAGTTCTTC. Translating it yields CASSEAWRERYNEQFF.

The chain carries TRBV18 and TRBJ2-5, with a possible D match to TRBD2 (5 bases). Trimming left V 6 bases short and J 5 bases short, with 16 bases between. Germline CDR1 is KGHSH and CDR2 is LQKENI. The CDR3 consists of 14 residues. CDR3 in DNA: TGTGCCAGCTCCCCGGGAACTCTAAGGGAGACCCAGTACTTC. Its translation is CASSPGTLRETQYF.

The chain has TRBV24-1 and TRBJ2-3; the D gene is possibly TRBD1 (6 bases). CDR3 length: 14 residues. V lost 4 bases and J lost 2, with 9 bases in between. CDR1 KGHDR and CDR2 SFDVKD come from the germline V gene. This CDR3 reads CATSEGQYTDTQYF. DNA of the CDR3: TGTGCCACCAGTGAAGGACAGTACACAGATACGCAGTATTTT.

The V gene is TRBV7-2, the J gene TRBJ2-1; no reliable D call. From germline, CDR1 is SGHTA and CDR2 FQGNSA. V lost 4 bases and J lost 5, with 3 bases in between. CDR3 length equals 11 residues. CDR3 sequence: CASSSDNEQFF. As DNA, the CDR3 is TGTGCCAGCAGCTCTGACAATGAGCAGTTCTTC.

The rearrangement links TRBV6-5 to TRBJ1-2; 8 nucleotides match TRBD1. The CDR3 contains 14 residues. Germline V lookup: CDR1 MNHEY, CDR2 SVGAGI. After removal of 6 bases from V and 3 bases from J, the junction contained 6 bases not matched to a gene. CDR3 residues: CASSGTGGYYGYTF. DNA for the CDR3: TGTGCCAGCAGCGGGACAGGAGGTTACTATGGCTACACCTTC.

The chain carries TRBV27 and TRBJ2-3; 9 bases are shared with TRBD1. With V trimmed by 4 bases and J by 0 bases, 2 bases remained unmatched. The CDR3 sequence is 15 residues long. The germline V gene encodes CDR1 MNHEY and CDR2 SMNVEV (reference sequence). CDR3 in DNA: TGTGCCAGCAGTTCACAGGGGGCTAGCACAGATACGCAGTATTTT. It codes for CASSSQGASTDTQYF.

This chain links TRBV12-3 or TRBV12-4 with TRBJ1-3; possibly TRBD1 for D (5 bases). Deletions cut 7 bases from V and 5 bases from J, with 12 bases between. The CDR3 consists of 13 residues. The CDR3 DNA reads TGTGCCAGCACCCTAGGACACCGAAACACCATATATTTT. Protein product: CASTLGHRNTIYF.

This rearrangement joins TRBV25-1 to TRBJ1-2, with TRBD1 matching over 8 bases. The germline V gene has CDR1 MGHDK and CDR2 SYGVNS. This CDR3 region has 14 residues. Trimming took 4 bases from V and 4 from J; bases not matched to a gene: 5. The CDR3 DNA sequence: TGTGCCAGCAGTGGCGGACAGGGCGGCTATGGCTACACCTTC. It codes for CASSGGQGGYGYTF.